Presented here are 8 T cell receptor beta chains from one specimen sequenced in a study of cytomegalovirus exposure and HLA in healthy donors (dated 2017 in TCRdb). The method behind the library was the immunoSEQ multiplex PCR assay. TCRdb limited this immuneACCESS table to in-frame rearrangements with V and J called. A share of clones is missing; checked studies link under half to unresolved V genes, and the rest is unexplained. This sample lists about 250,000 clones; roughly 90% were detected once. The biggest ten clones account for approximately 12% of the sample. Sequencing input: PBMCs. The receptors come from a young man in good health and CMV-seropositive.

The J gene is TRBJ2-1, the V gene TRBV7-9; D is tentatively TRBD1 or TRBD2 (5 bases each). The CDR3 has 15 amino acids. Between the trimmed V and J ends, which lost 10 bases and 7 bases, there was a span of 23 bases. Germline-derived CDR1 and CDR2 are SEHNR and FQNEAQ (reference sequence). For the CDR3, the DNA is TGTGCCACCGGGGCCCGGAGTACTCAAGGGAATGAGCAGTTCTTC. Translated: CATGARSTQGNEQFF.

Written as DNA, the CDR3 is TGTGCCTGGAGTGTACGGGGGCGGCTAGCCGGTGAGCAGTTCTTC. Protein product: CAWSVRGRLAGEQFF. The J gene is TRBJ2-1, the V gene TRBV30; D possibly uses TRBD1 or TRBD2 (6 bases each). V was shortened by 0 bases and J by 9 bases, with 18 bases between the two germline ends. Germline loops: CDR1 GTSNPN, CDR2 SVGIG (reference sequence). The length of the CDR3 is 15 residues.

Points on this clone: Within the sample, other DNA sequences also encode this same CDR3. This chain joins TRBV5-4 and TRBJ2-7; no firm D call. Trimming removed 5 bases at V and 7 bases at J, with 10 bases between. From germline, CDR1 is SGHNT and CDR2 YYREEE (reference sequence). This CDR3 comprises 11 residues. CDR3 DNA: TGTGCCAGCAGTTCCCTGTATGAGCAGTACTTC. Protein product: CASSSLYEQYF.

The chain joins TRBV5-1 to TRBJ2-5, with D unresolved. The ends were cut back, 3 bases at V and 5 bases at J, with 5 bases in the middle. The CDR3 totals 11 residues. The germline V gene has CDR1 SGHRS and CDR2 YFSETQ. In DNA form, the CDR3 reads TGCGCCAGCAGCTCCGGGGAGACCCAGTACTTC. It is translated as CASSSGETQYF.

The CDR3 protein is CAISEGGPANEQFF. The CDR3 nucleotides are TGTGCCATCAGTGAAGGGGGTCCAGCCAATGAGCAGTTCTTC. V and J are TRBV10-3 and TRBJ2-1, with D possibly TRBD1 on 6 matching bases. Trimming took off 3 bases at V and 6 bases at J, with 12 bases between the two ends. This CDR3 is built from 14 residues. Germline lookup yields CDR1 ENHRY and CDR2 SYGVKD.

The J gene is TRBJ2-7, the V gene TRBV28; the D is unclear. This CDR3 has 16 amino acids. V gave up 2 bases and J gave up 0 bases, with 14 bases separating them. CDR1 is MDHEN and CDR2 is SYDVKM in the germline V gene. CDR3 nucleotides: TGTGCCAGCAGTTTAAGTTTGGCCCGATACTCCTACGAGCAGTACTTC. This translates into CASSLSLARYSYEQYF.

This clone was picked up one time. The chain uses TRBV7-2 and TRBJ2-7; TRBD2 agrees at 9 bases. The V gene's germline CDR1 is SGHTA and CDR2 FQGNSA. The V segment lost 1 base and the J segment 2 bases; nucleotides outside the gene matches: 3. This CDR3 contains 15 residues. CDR3 sequence reads: CASSLGASGTYEQYF. The CDR3 DNA is TGTGCCAGCAGCTTAGGGGCTAGCGGGACCTACGAGCAGTACTTC. Combining the CDR3 with reference TRBV7-2 and TRBJ2-7 gives the whole variable domain GAGVSQSPSNKVTEKGKDVELRCDPISGHTALYWYRQSLGQGLEFLIYFQGNSAPDKSGLPSDRFSAERTGGSVSTLTIQRTQQEDSAVYLCASSLGASGTYEQYFGPGTRLTVT.

In its sample, this clone was seen once. The genes are TRBV6-1 and TRBJ2-1; 8 nucleotides agree with TRBD2. The V and J ends lost 2 bases and 8 bases, in that order; junction bases with no gene match: 17. Looked up from germline, CDR1 is MNHNS and CDR2 is SASEGT. This CDR3 is built from 18 residues. The CDR3 sequence is CASSEFTIAFREGDEQFF. CDR3 nucleotides: TGTGCCAGCAGTGAATTCACGATCGCTTTTCGGGAGGGCGATGAGCAGTTCTTC.